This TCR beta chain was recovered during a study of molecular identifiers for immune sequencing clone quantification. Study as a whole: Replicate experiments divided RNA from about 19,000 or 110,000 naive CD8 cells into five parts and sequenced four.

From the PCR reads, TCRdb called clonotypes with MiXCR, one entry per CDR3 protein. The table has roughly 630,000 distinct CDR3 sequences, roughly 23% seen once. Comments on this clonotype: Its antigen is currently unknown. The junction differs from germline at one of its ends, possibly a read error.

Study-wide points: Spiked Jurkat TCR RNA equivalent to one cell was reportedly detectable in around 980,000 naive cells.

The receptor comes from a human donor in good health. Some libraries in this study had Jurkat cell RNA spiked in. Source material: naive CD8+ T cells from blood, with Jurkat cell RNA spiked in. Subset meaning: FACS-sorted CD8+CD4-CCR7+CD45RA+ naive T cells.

CDR3 sequence: CSARVGVPGYNEQSF. DNA of the CDR3: TGCAGTGCTAGAGTCGGGGTCCCCGGATACAATGAGCAGTCCTTC. J is TRBJ2-1 and V is TRBV20-1, with D possibly matching TRBD2 (5 bases). The germline V gene has CDR1 DFQATT and CDR2 SNEGSKA (reference sequence). The CDR3 sequence is 15 residues long.